Reported below is one T cell receptor (beta chain). Generated by immunoSEQ multiplex PCR, the TCRdb table keeps only in-frame clones and is missing some. Among 65,000 to 95,000 clones listed, around 87% were seen once. The entry originates in a study of control samples from healthy donors and cancer patients. The source of this sequence is a man in his forties or fifties in good health. Sequenced: blood.

This CDR3 is CASSQRGDSYGYTF. As DNA, the CDR3 is TGTGCCAGCAGCCAAAGGGGGGACAGCTATGGCTACACCTTC. This chain links TRBV3-1 (or the pseudogene TRBV3-2) with TRBJ1-2, with 7 bases that match TRBD1. Germline V gives CDR1 LGHDT, CDR2 YNNKEL (reference sequence). There are 14 residues in the CDR3. The junction had 4 bases not matched to a gene; V was cut back by 2 bases and J by 4 bases.